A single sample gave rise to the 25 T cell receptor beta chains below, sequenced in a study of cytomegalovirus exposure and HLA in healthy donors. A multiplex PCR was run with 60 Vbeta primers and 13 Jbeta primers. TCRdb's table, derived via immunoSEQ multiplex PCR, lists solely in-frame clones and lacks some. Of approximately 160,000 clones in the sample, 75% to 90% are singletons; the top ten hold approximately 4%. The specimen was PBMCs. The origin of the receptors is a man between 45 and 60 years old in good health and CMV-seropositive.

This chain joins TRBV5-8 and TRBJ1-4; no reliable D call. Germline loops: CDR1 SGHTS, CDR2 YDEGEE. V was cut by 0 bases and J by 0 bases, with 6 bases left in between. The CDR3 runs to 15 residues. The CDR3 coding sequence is TGTGCCAGCAGCTTGGAACTAGCAACTAATGAAAAACTGTTTTTT. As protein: CASSLELATNEKLFF.

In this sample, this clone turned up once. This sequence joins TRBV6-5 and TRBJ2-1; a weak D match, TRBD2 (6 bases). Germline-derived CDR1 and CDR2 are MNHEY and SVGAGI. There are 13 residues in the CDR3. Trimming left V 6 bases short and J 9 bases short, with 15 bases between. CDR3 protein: CASRLGLAFEQFF. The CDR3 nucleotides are TGTGCCAGCAGGCTAGGTCTAGCGTTTGAGCAGTTCTTC.

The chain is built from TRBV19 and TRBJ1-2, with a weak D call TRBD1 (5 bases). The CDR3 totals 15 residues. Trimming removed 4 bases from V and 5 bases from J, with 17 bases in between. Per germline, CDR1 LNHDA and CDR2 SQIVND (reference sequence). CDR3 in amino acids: CASSTITGVDYGYTF. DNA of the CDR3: TGTGCCAGTAGTACCATTACAGGAGTCGATTATGGCTACACCTTC.

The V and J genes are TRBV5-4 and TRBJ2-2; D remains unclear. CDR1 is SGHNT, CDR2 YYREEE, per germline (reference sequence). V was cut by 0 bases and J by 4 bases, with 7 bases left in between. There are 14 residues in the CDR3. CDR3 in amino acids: CASSLESGTGELFF. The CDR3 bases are TGTGCCAGCAGCTTGGAATCGGGCACCGGGGAGCTGTTTTTT.

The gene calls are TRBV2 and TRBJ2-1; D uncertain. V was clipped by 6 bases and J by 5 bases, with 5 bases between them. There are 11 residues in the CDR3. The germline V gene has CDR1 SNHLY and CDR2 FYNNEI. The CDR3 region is CASSANNEQFF. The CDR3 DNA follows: TGTGCCAGCAGCGCTAACAATGAGCAGTTCTTC.

The CDR3: CASTYGSGGYEQYF. The CDR3 DNA reads TGTGCCAGCACCTATGGGAGCGGAGGCTACGAGCAGTACTTC. V gene TRBV5-4 combines with J gene TRBJ2-7, with a weak D call TRBD2 (5 bases). The CDR3 has 14 residues. CDR1 SGHNT and CDR2 YYREEE come from the germline V gene (reference sequence). Trimming shortened V by 6 bases and J by 3 bases, and 16 bases separated the two germline ends. The full variable domain, with the rest looked up from reference TRBV5-4 and TRBJ2-7, is ETGVTQSPTHLIKTRGQQVTLRCSSQSGHNTVSWYQQALGQGPQFIFQYYREEENGRGNFPPRFSGLQFPNYSSELNVNALELDDSALYLCASTYGSGGYEQYFGPGTRLTVT.

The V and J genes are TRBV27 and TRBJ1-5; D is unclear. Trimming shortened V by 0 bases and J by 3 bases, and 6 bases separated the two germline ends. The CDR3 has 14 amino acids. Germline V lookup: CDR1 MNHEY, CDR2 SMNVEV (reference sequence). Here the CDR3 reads CASSLSRNNQPQHF. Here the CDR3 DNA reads TGTGCCAGCAGTTTATCCAGAAACAATCAGCCCCAGCATTTT.

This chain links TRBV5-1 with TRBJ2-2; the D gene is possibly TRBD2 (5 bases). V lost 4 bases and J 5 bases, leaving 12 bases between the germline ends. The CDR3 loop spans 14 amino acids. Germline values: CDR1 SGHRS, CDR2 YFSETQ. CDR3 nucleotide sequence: TGCGCCAGCAGCACTTCGACGGGAACCGGGGAGCTGTTTTTT. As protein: CASSTSTGTGELFF.

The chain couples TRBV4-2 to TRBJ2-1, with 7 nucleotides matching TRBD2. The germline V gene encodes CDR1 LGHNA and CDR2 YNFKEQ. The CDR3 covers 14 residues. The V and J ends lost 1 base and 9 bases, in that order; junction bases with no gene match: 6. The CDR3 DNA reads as TGTGCCAGCAGCCAAGTGGGAGGGGCGGCTGAGCAGTTCTTC. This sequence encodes CASSQVGGAAEQFF.

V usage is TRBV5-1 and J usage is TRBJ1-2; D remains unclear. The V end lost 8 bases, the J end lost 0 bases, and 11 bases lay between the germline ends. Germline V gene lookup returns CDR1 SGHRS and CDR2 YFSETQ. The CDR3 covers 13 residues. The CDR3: CASPCQANYGYTF. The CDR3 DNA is TGCGCCAGTCCTTGTCAGGCTAACTATGGCTACACCTTC.

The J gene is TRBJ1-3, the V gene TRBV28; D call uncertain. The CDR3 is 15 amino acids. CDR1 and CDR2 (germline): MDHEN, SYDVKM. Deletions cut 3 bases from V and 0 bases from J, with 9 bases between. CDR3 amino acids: CASSFAVISGNTIYF. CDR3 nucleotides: TGTGCCAGCAGTTTTGCGGTGATCTCTGGAAACACCATATATTTT.

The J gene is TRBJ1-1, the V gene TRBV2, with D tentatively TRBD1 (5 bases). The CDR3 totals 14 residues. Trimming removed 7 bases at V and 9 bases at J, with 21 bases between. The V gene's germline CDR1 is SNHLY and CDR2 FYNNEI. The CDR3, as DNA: TGTGCCAGCAACCCTGGGGGGGGTGTTTATCAAGCTTTCTTT. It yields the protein CASNPGGGVYQAFF.

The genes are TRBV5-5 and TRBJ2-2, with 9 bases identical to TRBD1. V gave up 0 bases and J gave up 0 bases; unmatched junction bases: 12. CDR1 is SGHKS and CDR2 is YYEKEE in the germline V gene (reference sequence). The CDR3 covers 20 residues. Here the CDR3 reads CASSLDFHLGQGPNTGELFF. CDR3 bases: TGTGCCAGCAGCTTGGATTTCCACCTCGGACAGGGGCCGAACACCGGGGAGCTGTTTTTT.

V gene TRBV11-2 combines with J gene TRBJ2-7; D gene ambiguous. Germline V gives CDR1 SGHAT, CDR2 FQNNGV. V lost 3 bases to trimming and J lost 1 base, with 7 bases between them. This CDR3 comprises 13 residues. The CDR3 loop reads CASSFFNSYEQYF. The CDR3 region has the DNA TGTGCCAGCAGCTTTTTTAATTCCTACGAGCAGTACTTC.

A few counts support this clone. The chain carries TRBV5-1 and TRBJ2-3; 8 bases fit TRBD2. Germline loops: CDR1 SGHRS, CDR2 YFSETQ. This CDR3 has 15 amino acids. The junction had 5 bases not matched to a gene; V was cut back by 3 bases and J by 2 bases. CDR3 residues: CASSWTSIHTDTQYF. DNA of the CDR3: TGCGCCAGCAGCTGGACTAGCATACACACAGATACGCAGTATTTT.

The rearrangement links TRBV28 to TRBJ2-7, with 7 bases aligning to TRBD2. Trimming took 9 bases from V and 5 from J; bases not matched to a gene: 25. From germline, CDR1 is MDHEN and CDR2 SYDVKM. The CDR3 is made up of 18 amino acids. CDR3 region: CASTFRVARREKAHEQYF. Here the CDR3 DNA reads TGTGCCAGTACCTTCCGGGTCGCCCGGCGGGAGAAGGCCCACGAGCAGTACTTC.

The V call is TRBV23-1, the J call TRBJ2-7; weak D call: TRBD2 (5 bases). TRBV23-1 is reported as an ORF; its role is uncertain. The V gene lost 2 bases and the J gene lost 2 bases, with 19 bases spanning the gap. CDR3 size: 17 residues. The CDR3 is CASSQPLCGLDTYEQYF. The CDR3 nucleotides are TGCGCCAGCAGTCAACCCTTATGCGGACTTGACACCTACGAGCAGTACTTC.

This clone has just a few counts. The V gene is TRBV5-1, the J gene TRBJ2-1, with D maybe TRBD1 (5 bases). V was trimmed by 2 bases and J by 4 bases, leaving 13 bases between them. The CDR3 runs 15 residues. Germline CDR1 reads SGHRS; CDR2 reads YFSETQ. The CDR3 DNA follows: TGCGCCAGCAGCTTACTATTTGGGGCTTACAATGAGCAGTTCTTC. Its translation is CASSLLFGAYNEQFF.

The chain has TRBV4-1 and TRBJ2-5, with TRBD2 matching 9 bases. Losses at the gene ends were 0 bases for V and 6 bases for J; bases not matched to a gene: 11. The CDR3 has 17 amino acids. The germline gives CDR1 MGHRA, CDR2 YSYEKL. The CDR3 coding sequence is TGCGCCAGCAGCCAAGATTCTGCCGGGACTAGCAAACAGACCCAGTACTTC. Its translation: CASSQDSAGTSKQTQYF.

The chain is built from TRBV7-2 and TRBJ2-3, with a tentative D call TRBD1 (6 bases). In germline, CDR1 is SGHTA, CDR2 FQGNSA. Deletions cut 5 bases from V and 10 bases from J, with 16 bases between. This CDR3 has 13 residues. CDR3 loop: CASSPGVVSAQYF. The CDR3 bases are TGTGCCAGCAGCCCAGGGGTCGTGTCTGCGCAGTATTTT.

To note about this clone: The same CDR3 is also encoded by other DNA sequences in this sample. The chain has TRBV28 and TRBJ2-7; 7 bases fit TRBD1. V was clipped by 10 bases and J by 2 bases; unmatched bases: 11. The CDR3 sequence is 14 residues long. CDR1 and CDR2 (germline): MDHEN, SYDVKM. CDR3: CATRLGTAPYEQYF. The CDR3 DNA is TGTGCCACCCGACTGGGGACAGCCCCCTACGAGCAGTACTTC.

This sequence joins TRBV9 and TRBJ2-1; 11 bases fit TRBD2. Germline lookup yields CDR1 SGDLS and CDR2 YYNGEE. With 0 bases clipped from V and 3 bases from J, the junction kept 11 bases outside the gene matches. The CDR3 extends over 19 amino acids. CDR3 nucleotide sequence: TGTGCCAGCAGCGTAGCAACTAGCGGGGGCCTCGGGGGCTACAATGAGCAGTTCTTC. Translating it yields CASSVATSGGLGGYNEQFF.

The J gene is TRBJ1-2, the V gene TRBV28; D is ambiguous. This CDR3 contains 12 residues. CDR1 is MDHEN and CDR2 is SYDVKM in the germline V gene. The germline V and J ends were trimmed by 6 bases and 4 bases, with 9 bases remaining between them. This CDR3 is CASRRETYGYTF. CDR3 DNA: TGTGCCAGCAGACGGGAGACCTATGGCTACACCTTC.

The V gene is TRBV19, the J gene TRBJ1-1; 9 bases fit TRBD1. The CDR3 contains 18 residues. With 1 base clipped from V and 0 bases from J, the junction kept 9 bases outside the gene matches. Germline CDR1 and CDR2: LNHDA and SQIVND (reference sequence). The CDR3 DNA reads TGTGCCAGTAGTATAGGTACCGGGACAGGGCGCATGAACACTGAAGCTTTCTTT. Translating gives CASSIGTGTGRMNTEAFF.

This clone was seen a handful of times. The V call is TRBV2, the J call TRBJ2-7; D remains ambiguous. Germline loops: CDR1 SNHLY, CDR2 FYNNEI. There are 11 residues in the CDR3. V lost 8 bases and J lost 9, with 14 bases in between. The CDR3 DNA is TGTGCCAGCTTGGCTGAGCGCAGGCAGTACTTC. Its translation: CASLAERRQYF. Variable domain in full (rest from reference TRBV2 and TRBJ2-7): EPEVTQTPSHQVTQMGQEVILRCVPISNHLYFYWYRQILGQKVEFLVSFYNNEISEKSEIFDDQFSVERPDGSNFTLKIRSTKLEDSAMYFCASLAERRQYFGPGTRLTVT.